The 26 T cell receptor beta chains in this list originate from one sample, sequenced in a study of blood T cell repertoires in COVID-19. Assay: immunoSEQ multiplex PCR; the TCRdb copy retains only in-frame clones and omits some. In the table there are 300,000 to 400,000 clones, about 87% of which are singletons. The sample consisted of peripheral blood. The receptors shown here come from a man aged 30-40 years with COVID-19, enrolled during active disease.

The rearrangement uses TRBV19 and TRBJ2-7; D perhaps matches TRBD2 (5 bases). The V gene lost 6 bases and the J gene lost 0 bases, with 12 bases spanning the gap. From germline, CDR1 is LNHDA and CDR2 SQIVND (reference sequence). CDR3 length: 14 amino acids. CDR3 in amino acids: CASRTRAASYEQYF. The CDR3 nucleotides are TGTGCCAGTAGAACCCGAGCGGCCTCCTACGAGCAGTACTTC.

The chain links TRBV5-5 to TRBJ2-4; 8 bases agree with TRBD1. CDR1 is SGHKS, CDR2 YYEKEE, per germline (reference sequence). Trimming at V came to 0 bases and at J to 8 bases, leaving 7 bases not matched to a gene. This CDR3 has 15 amino acids. CDR3 sequence reads: CASSLAGQGAHIQYF. DNA for the CDR3: TGTGCCAGCAGCTTGGCGGGGCAGGGGGCACACATTCAGTACTTC.

CDR3 region: CASSSRTGGVEEKLFF. The DNA of the CDR3 is TGCGCCAGCAGCTCGAGAACAGGGGGCGTGGAGGAAAAACTGTTTTTT. The rearrangement links TRBV5-1 to TRBJ1-4; 9 positions agree with TRBD1. This CDR3 has 16 amino acids. Germline V gene data show CDR1 as SGHRS and CDR2 as YFSETQ. Trimming removed 3 bases from V and 8 bases from J; junction bases left unmatched: 11.

CDR3 residues: CASSLTMGGSYTF. CDR3 in DNA: TGCGCCAGCAGCCTAACCATGGGAGGCAGCTACACCTTC. The chain has TRBV4-1 and TRBJ1-2; D ambiguous. This CDR3 is 13 amino acids long. Germline values: CDR1 MGHRA, CDR2 YSYEKL. V lost 4 bases, J lost 9 bases, and 15 bases lay in between.

This sequence joins TRBV11-3 and TRBJ2-3, with TRBD2 as a possible D gene (6 bases). Germline CDR1 is SGHNT and CDR2 is YENEEA. The CDR3 has 13 residues. With 3 bases removed from V and 5 bases from J, the gap between germline ends came to 9 bases. Here the CDR3 DNA reads TGTGCCAGCAGCTTTACGGGGGAAGATACGCAGTATTTT. As protein: CASSFTGEDTQYF.

This clone turned up a few times. The V gene is TRBV7-9, the J gene TRBJ2-1, with 8 positions matching TRBD2. V lost 5 bases to trimming and J lost 7 bases; unmatched junction nucleotides: 7. Germline CDR1 and CDR2: SEHNR and FQNEAQ (reference sequence). This CDR3 region has 14 residues. This CDR3 reads CASSRLARRNEQFF. Written as DNA, the CDR3 is TGTGCCAGCAGCCGACTAGCGAGACGAAATGAGCAGTTCTTC.

The chain uses TRBV27 and TRBJ2-7; D perhaps matches TRBD1 (5 bases). In germline, CDR1 is MNHEY, CDR2 SMNVEV (reference sequence). The CDR3 runs 14 residues. V lost 2 bases and J 3 bases, leaving 11 bases between the germline ends. The CDR3 DNA reads as TGTGCCAGCAGTTTAGTCCCAGGGTACTACGAGCAGTACTTC. It yields the protein CASSLVPGYYEQYF.

This clone was detected once. This chain links TRBV28 with TRBJ1-2; unclear D gene. CDR1 is MDHEN, CDR2 SYDVKM, per germline. CDR3 length: 11 residues. V lost 8 bases and J lost 2, with 6 bases in between. In DNA, the CDR3 is TGTGCCAGCGTCGCGAACTATGGCTACACCTTC. Translating it yields CASVANYGYTF.

V is TRBV5-1 and J is TRBJ2-2, with D possibly matching TRBD2 (6 bases). Germline V gives CDR1 SGHRS, CDR2 YFSETQ. The CDR3 extends over 16 amino acids. V lost 1 base to trimming and J lost 3 bases, with 13 bases between them. CDR3 coding DNA: TGCGCCAGCAGCTTGTCGGGAGTATCTTACACCGGGGAGCTGTTTTTT. This codes for CASSLSGVSYTGELFF.

The rearrangement uses TRBV7-9 and TRBJ2-1, with 9 bases fitting TRBD2. The germline V gene has CDR1 SEHNR and CDR2 FQNEAQ (reference sequence). CDR3 length equals 16 residues. V gave up 4 bases and J gave up 6 bases; unmatched junction bases: 10. DNA for the CDR3: TGTGCCAGCAGCTATAGAGAGACTAGCGGAACCAATGAGCAGTTCTTC. The encoded protein is CASSYRETSGTNEQFF.

The J gene is TRBJ2-5, the V gene TRBV9, with TRBD2 identical over 9 bases. Germline CDR1 is SGDLS and CDR2 is YYNGEE. The CDR3 consists of 17 residues. With 0 bases clipped from V and 5 bases from J, the junction kept 11 bases outside the gene matches. The CDR3 here is CASSVAWVAGEGETQYF. The CDR3 DNA reads as TGTGCCAGCAGCGTAGCTTGGGTAGCGGGAGAAGGGGAGACCCAGTACTTC. Looking up the rest from reference TRBV9 and TRBJ2-5 gives the full variable domain: DSGVTQTPKHLITATGQRVTLRCSPRSGDLSVYWYQQSLDQGLQFLIQYYNGEERAKGNILERFSAQQFPDLHSELNLSSLELGDSALYFCASSVAWVAGEGETQYFGPGTRLLVL.

The chain carries TRBV7-3 and TRBJ2-7; tentative D call: TRBD1 (6 bases). Looked up from germline, CDR1 is SGHTA and CDR2 is FQGTGA. Trimming removed 0 bases from V and 4 bases from J, with 19 bases in between. The CDR3 length is 17 residues. The CDR3 reads CASSLTGPTGLKYEQYF. Here the CDR3 DNA reads TGTGCCAGCAGCTTAACGGGGCCTACAGGGCTAAAGTACGAGCAGTACTTC.

The chain links TRBV18 to TRBJ2-2; 9 bases are a match to TRBD1. Germline V gene lookup returns CDR1 KGHSH and CDR2 LQKENI. The CDR3 is 17 residues long. V dropped 6 bases and J dropped 0; count of bases not matched to a gene: 8. CDR3 in amino acids: CASSHDGTGTNTGELFF. Here the CDR3 DNA reads TGTGCCAGCTCTCATGACGGGACAGGGACGAACACCGGGGAGCTGTTTTTT.

The chain couples TRBV4-1 to TRBJ1-1; D call uncertain. Between the trimmed V and J ends, which lost 5 bases and 4 bases, there was a span of 17 bases. Per germline, CDR1 MGHRA and CDR2 YSYEKL. This CDR3 contains 15 residues. In nucleotides, the CDR3 is TGCGCCAGCAGCACGCAGATGCAGGTTTTCACTGAAGCTTTCTTT. Translated, it gives CASSTQMQVFTEAFF.

On this clone: The sample holds other DNA sequences that translate to the same CDR3. V and J are TRBV19 and TRBJ2-7; D may be TRBD2 (5 bases). This CDR3 is built from 13 residues. Germline V gives CDR1 LNHDA, CDR2 SQIVND (reference sequence). V lost 1 base and J 2 bases, leaving 6 bases between the germline ends. CDR3 protein: CASSIASTYEQYF. The CDR3 DNA is TGTGCCAGTAGTATAGCTAGCACCTACGAGCAGTACTTC.

The chain has TRBV18 and TRBJ1-2; D gene uncertain. Germline V lookup: CDR1 KGHSH, CDR2 LQKENI. The ends were cut back, 2 bases at V and 8 bases at J, with 12 bases in the middle. This CDR3 is 13 amino acids long. CDR3 in amino acids: CASSPGQVFGYTF. In DNA, the CDR3 is TGTGCCAGCTCACCAGGGCAGGTATTCGGCTACACCTTC.

The count of this clone is one. The gene calls are TRBV7-8 and TRBJ1-5, with 8 nucleotides matching TRBD1. The germline V gene encodes CDR1 SGHVS and CDR2 FQNEAQ. Losses at the gene ends were 4 bases for V and 4 bases for J; bases not matched to a gene: 6. The CDR3 spans 15 residues. The DNA for the CDR3 is TGTGCCAGCAGCTCCGGGACAGGCTTAAATCAGCCCCAGCATTTT. This sequence encodes CASSSGTGLNQPQHF.

The CDR3 here is CASSRGDNPYQETQYF. DNA for the CDR3: TGTGCCAGCAGCAGAGGGGACAACCCGTACCAAGAGACCCAGTACTTC. The rearrangement links TRBV7-7 to TRBJ2-5; D perhaps matches TRBD1 (6 bases). Germline V lookup: CDR1 SSHAT, CDR2 FNYEAQ (reference sequence). Trimming cost V 5 bases and J 0 bases, with 16 bases left between them. This CDR3 spans 16 amino acids.

V and J are TRBV9 and TRBJ1-6; a possible D gene is TRBD1 (5 bases). Looked up from germline, CDR1 is SGDLS and CDR2 is YYNGEE. The length of the CDR3 is 15 residues. Trimming removed 0 bases at V and 9 bases at J, with 13 bases between. The CDR3 reads CASSVGGGGSSPLHF. The CDR3 region has the DNA TGTGCCAGCAGCGTAGGTGGGGGAGGCAGTTCACCCCTCCACTTT.

This chain uses TRBV20-1 with TRBJ1-5; D is ambiguous. The germline V and J ends were trimmed by 3 bases and 3 bases, with 18 bases remaining between them. CDR3 length: 16 amino acids. From germline, CDR1 is DFQATT and CDR2 SNEGSKA (reference sequence). CDR3 sequence reads: CSASQVTSSVNQPQHF. The CDR3, as DNA: TGCAGTGCTAGTCAGGTTACTTCGTCCGTCAATCAGCCCCAGCATTTT.

This chain joins TRBV11-3 and TRBJ2-2; a possible D gene is TRBD1 (5 bases). The germline CDR1 and CDR2 sequences are SGHNT and YENEEA. V lost 5 bases to trimming and J lost 2 bases, with 15 bases between them. This CDR3 is built from 16 residues. CDR3 coding DNA: TGTGCCAGCAGCATTGGCCAGGGCCTCAACACCGGGGAGCTGTTTTTT. It translates to CASSIGQGLNTGELFF.

The chain is built from TRBV12-5 and TRBJ1-4; weak D call: TRBD1 (5 bases). There are 13 residues in the CDR3. In germline, CDR1 is LGHNT, CDR2 FRNRAP. V lost 4 bases, J lost 8 bases, and 11 bases lay in between. CDR3 bases: TGTGCTAGTGGTTCGGGGGGAGGAGAAAAACTGTTTTTT. This gives the protein CASGSGGGEKLFF.

V is TRBV6-5 and J is TRBJ2-3; possible D gene TRBD1, 6 bases. This CDR3 region has 14 residues. V was trimmed by 6 bases and J by 1 base, leaving 11 bases between them. Germline V gene data show CDR1 as MNHEY and CDR2 as SVGAGI. CDR3 bases: TGTGCCAGCAGCCAGGGGATCGGCACAGATACGCAGTATTTT. It encodes CASSQGIGTDTQYF.

A word on this clone: In the same sample, other DNA sequences code for this CDR3. The chain employs TRBV19 and TRBJ2-1, with 12 bases that match TRBD2. The V and J ends lost 3 bases and 8 bases, in that order; junction bases with no gene match: 2. This CDR3 spans 14 amino acids. Per germline, CDR1 LNHDA and CDR2 SQIVND (reference sequence). The CDR3 region is CASSILAGGDEQFF. The CDR3 coding sequence is TGTGCCAGTAGTATCCTAGCGGGGGGGGATGAGCAGTTCTTC.

The rearrangement joins TRBV7-3 to TRBJ1-1; 8 positions agree with TRBD1. There are 16 residues in the CDR3. Germline V gives CDR1 SGHTA, CDR2 FQGTGA. V dropped 0 bases and J dropped 1; count of bases not matched to a gene: 4. The CDR3 sequence: CASSLTPGQANTEAFF. CDR3 in DNA: TGTGCCAGCAGCTTAACGCCGGGACAGGCGAACACTGAAGCTTTCTTT.

The J gene is TRBJ2-3, the V gene TRBV24-1, with D possibly being TRBD2 (5 bases). Germline V gene data show CDR1 as KGHDR and CDR2 as SFDVKD. V gave up 3 bases and J gave up 6 bases, with 9 bases separating them. The CDR3 runs to 13 residues. CDR3 in DNA: TGTGCCACCAGTGATACAGCGGTGGATACGCAGTATTTT. Protein sequence: CATSDTAVDTQYF.